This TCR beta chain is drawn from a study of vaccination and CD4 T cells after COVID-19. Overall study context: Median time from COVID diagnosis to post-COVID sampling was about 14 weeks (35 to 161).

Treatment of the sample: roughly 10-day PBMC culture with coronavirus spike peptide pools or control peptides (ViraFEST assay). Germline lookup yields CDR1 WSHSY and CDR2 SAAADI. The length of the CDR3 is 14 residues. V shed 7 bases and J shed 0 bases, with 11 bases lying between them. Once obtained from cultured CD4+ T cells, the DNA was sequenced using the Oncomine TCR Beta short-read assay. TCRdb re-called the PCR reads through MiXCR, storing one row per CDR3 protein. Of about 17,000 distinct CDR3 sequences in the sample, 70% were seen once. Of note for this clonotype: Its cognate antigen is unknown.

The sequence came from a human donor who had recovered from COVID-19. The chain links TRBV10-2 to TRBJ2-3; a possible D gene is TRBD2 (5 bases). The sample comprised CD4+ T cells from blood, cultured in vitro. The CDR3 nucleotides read TGCGCCAGCAATGGACTTTCTAGCACAGATACGCAGTATTTT. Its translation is CASNGLSSTDTQYF.